The rows below give T cell receptor beta chains drawn from one sample of a study of post-analysis software for immune sequencing data. MiXCR was run by TCRdb on the PCR reads, yielding one entry per CDR3 protein. This table holds hundreds of thousands of distinct CDR3 sequences, more than 50% found once. The sequencing input was blood. The receptors originated from a girl aged 2 to 10 with multiple sclerosis. The CDR3 runs from the conserved cysteine through the conserved F or W. A D gene is named only where the DNA matches it firmly. Expanded clones are given a class, and other clones once, few, many or no size at all.

J gene	D gene	clone size	V gene	CDR3 protein	CDR3 DNA
TRBJ1-6	-	-	TRBV11-2	CASSLDWKYNSPLHF	TGTGCCAGCAGCTTAGATTGGAAGTATAATTCACCCCTCCACTTT
TRBJ2-3	-	-	TRBV27	CASSLYGIAQSTDTQYF	TGTGCCAGCAGTTTATACGGGATAGCCCAAAGCACAGATACGCAGTATTTT
TRBJ2-7	-	-	TRBV20-1	CSARDRDIPYEQYF	TGCAGTGCTAGAGACAGGGACATACCCTACGAGCAGTACTTC
TRBJ2-1	TRBD2	-	TRBV20-1	CSARRGDNGQFF	TGCAGTGCTAGGCGGGGGGACAATGGGCAGTTCTTC
TRBJ1-2	-	once	TRBV7-9	CASSSVVVQGRLEGYTF	TGTGCCAGCAGCTCGGTAGTTGTGCAGGGCCGCCTTGAGGGCTACACCTTC
TRBJ2-3	TRBD1	-	TRBV6-2/TRBV6-3	CASSYTTGPGSDFTDTQYF	TGTGCCAGCAGTTATACGACAGGGCCGGGCTCAGATTTCACAGATACGCAGTATTTT
TRBJ2-5	-	-	TRBV5-1	CASSLDSMWETQYF	TGCGCCAGCAGCTTAGACAGCATGTGGGAGACCCAGTACTTC
TRBJ2-3	TRBD2	-	TRBV7-2	CASSLALADSTDTQYF	TGTGCCAGCAGCTTAGCACTAGCGGATAGCACAGATACGCAGTATTTT
TRBJ1-2	TRBD1	-	TRBV6-2/TRBV6-3	CASRPHTGTGGYGYTF	TGTGCCAGCAGGCCGCATACCGGGACAGGGGGCTATGGCTACACCTTC
TRBJ2-1	TRBD2	-	TRBV5-1	CASSLESPSGGLYYNEQFF	TGCGCCAGCAGCTTGGAATCGCCTAGCGGGGGCCTTTACTACAATGAGCAGTTCTTC
TRBJ1-4	-	few	TRBV5-1	CASSLVVNEKLFF	TGCGCCAGCAGCTTGGTCGTGAATGAAAAACTGTTTTTT
TRBJ2-1	TRBD2	-	TRBV7-2	CASSLAGTSSHEQFF	TGTGCCAGCAGCTTAGCCGGGACTAGTAGCCATGAGCAGTTCTTC
TRBJ2-1	-	many	TRBV5-1	CASSLRGTYNEQFF	TGTGCCAGCAGTTTACGCGGGACCTACAATGAGCAGTTCTTC
TRBJ1-1	-	-	TRBV6-2/TRBV6-3	CATAGHVEAFF	TGTGCCACCGCGGGACACGTTGAAGCTTTCTTT
TRBJ2-7	TRBD2	-	TRBV5-1	CASSSGEGRVSYEQYF	TGCGCCAGCAGCTCTGGCGAGGGGAGGGTGTCCTACGAGCAGTACTTC
TRBJ1-1	-	few	TRBV29-1	CSVEWDAGPNTEAFF	TGCAGCGTTGAATGGGACGCAGGGCCGAACACTGAAGCTTTCTTT
TRBJ2-1	TRBD1	few	TRBV6-2/TRBV6-3	CASSYPTGGITYSDEQFF	TGTGCCAGCAGTTATCCGACAGGGGGGATTACTTACAGCGATGAGCAGTTCTTC
TRBJ2-7	TRBD1	few	TRBV7-2	CASSLAGTGYPYELYF	TGTGCCAGCAGCTTAGCCGGGACAGGGTACCCCTACGAGCTGTACTTC
TRBJ2-1	TRBD1	-	TRBV7-6	CASSSSPGQGRRNEQFF	TGTGCCAGCAGCTCCTCCCCGGGACAGGGAAGGAGGAATGAGCAGTTCTTC
TRBJ2-5	-	once	TRBV20-1	CSARTVPGTQYF	TGCAGTGCTAGGACGGTCCCGGGGACCCAGTACTTC
TRBJ2-7	-	-	TRBV12-3/TRBV12-4	CASRALASGYEQYF	TGTGCCAGCAGGGCCTTAGCGTCGGGCTACGAGCAGTACTTC
TRBJ2-1	TRBD2	few	TRBV20-1	CSARGLAGGNNEQFF	TGCAGTGCTAGGGGACTAGCGGGGGGGAACAATGAGCAGTTCTTC
TRBJ1-2	-	-	TRBV19	CASSKGDGRTNYGYTF	TGTGCCAGTAGTAAGGGAGACGGCAGGACTAACTATGGCTACACCTTC
TRBJ2-3	TRBD2	once	TRBV5-1	CASIELAGGPPDTQYF	TGCGCCAGCATTGAATTAGCGGGAGGGCCGCCAGATACGCAGTATTTT
TRBJ2-5	-	-	TRBV7-9	CASRAGRAVQETQYF	TGTGCCAGCAGGGCAGGGCGGGCCGTTCAAGAGACCCAGTACTTC
TRBJ1-2	-	few	TRBV20-1	CSARVAGGYGYTF	TGCAGTGCTAGAGTCGCGGGCGGGTATGGCTACACCTTC
TRBJ2-7	TRBD1	-	TRBV29-1	CSVAAGGGEQYF	TGCAGCGTTGCGGCAGGGGGCGGCGAGCAGTACTTC
TRBJ2-5	TRBD2	few	TRBV5-1	CASSETSAETQYF	TGCGCCAGCAGCGAGACTAGCGCCGAGACCCAGTACTTC
TRBJ2-7	TRBD1	-	TRBV6-5	CASSYTGTGLYEQYF	TGTGCCAGCAGTTATACCGGGACAGGGCTCTACGAGCAGTACTTC
TRBJ2-7	-	few	TRBV29-1	CSVALSVQGEQYF	TGCAGCGTTGCCCTGTCAGTACAGGGCGAGCAGTACTTC
TRBJ2-3	-	few	TRBV6-5	CASSWASGTDTQYF	TGTGCCAGCAGTTGGGCTAGCGGCACAGATACGCAGTATTTT
TRBJ2-5	TRBD1	-	TRBV27	CASSYGTGGSQETQYF	TGTGCCAGCAGTTACGGGACAGGGGGTTCTCAAGAGACCCAGTACTTC
TRBJ2-3	-	-	TRBV7-8	CASSLEGVVSPDTQYF	TGTGCCAGCAGCTTAGAGGGGGTAGTGAGTCCAGATACGCAGTATTTT
TRBJ1-2	-	once	TRBV7-9	CASSPNGYTF	TGTGCCAGCAGCCCGAATGGCTACACCTTC
TRBJ2-1	-	-	TRBV29-1	CSVPYPSYNEQFF	TGCAGCGTTCCCTACCCCTCCTACAATGAGCAGTTCTTC
TRBJ2-1	-	few	TRBV20-1	CSARKGGNNEQFF	TGCAGTGCCAGGAAGGGCGGCAACAATGAGCAGTTCTTC
TRBJ1-5	-	few	TRBV5-1	CASSPPGGHQPQHF	TGCGCCAGCAGCCCTCCCGGAGGGCATCAGCCCCAGCATTTT
TRBJ1-2	TRBD1	once	TRBV12-3/TRBV12-4	CASIMGGGQGYGYTF	TGTGCCAGCATTATGGGAGGGGGACAGGGATATGGCTACACCTTC
TRBJ2-5	-	-	TRBV11-3	CASSLGGWDFPQETQYF	TGTGCCAGCAGCTTAGGAGGCTGGGACTTCCCCCAAGAGACCCAGTACTTC
TRBJ2-7	TRBD1	once	TRBV5-1	CASSIQGAYEQYF	TGCGCCAGCAGCATTCAGGGGGCCTACGAGCAGTACTTC
TRBJ2-7	TRBD1	-	TRBV18	CASSPLRQGHYEQYF	TGTGCCAGCTCACCGTTACGACAGGGACACTACGAGCAGTACTTC
TRBJ2-7	-	-	TRBV29-1	CSVTVRSYEQYF	TGCAGCGTGACAGTGCGATCCTACGAGCAGTACTTC